Listed below are T cell receptor beta chains from one sample, sequenced in a study of identical twins. TCRdb reprocessed the 5' RACE reads via MiXCR and lists one record per CDR3 protein. The data contain about 190,000 distinct CDR3 sequences, more than 15% of them singletons. Another study also made use of these data, one on T cells expressing NK-cell markers.

Specimen: CD8+ T cells sorted from blood. The source of these receptors is a woman aged 18-35 years in good health. Each CDR3 is given with its conserved first and last residue. Fields, in order: J gene, D gene, clone size, V gene, CDR3 protein, CDR3 DNA. The D gene is left open where the match is weak. Rows give clone size only sometimes, using once, few, many, or a class for an expanded clone.

j_call: TRBJ2-7
d_call: .
clone_size: few
v_call: TRBV20-1
cdr3_aa: CSARDRGLSYEQYF
cdr3_nt: TGCAGTGCTAGAGATAGGGGACTCTCCTACGAGCAGTACTTC

j_call: TRBJ2-7
d_call: .
clone_size: few
v_call: TRBV2
cdr3_aa: CASSEMGSHSYEQYF
cdr3_nt: TGTGCCAGCAGTGAAATGGGTTCTCACTCCTACGAGCAGTACTTC

j_call: TRBJ1-1
d_call: .
clone_size: many
v_call: TRBV4-2
cdr3_aa: CASSQDQGDTEAFF
cdr3_nt: TGTGCCAGCAGCCAAGATCAAGGGGACACTGAAGCTTTCTTT

j_call: TRBJ2-1
d_call: TRBD1
clone_size: few
v_call: TRBV11-2
cdr3_aa: CASSLVLLVTGIPYNEQFF
cdr3_nt: TGTGCCAGCAGCTTAGTCCTCTTAGTGACAGGGATCCCCTACAATGAGCAGTTCTTC

j_call: TRBJ2-7
d_call: .
clone_size: many
v_call: TRBV7-9
cdr3_aa: CASSSPRDSYEQYF
cdr3_nt: TGTGCCAGCAGCTCCCCGAGGGACTCCTACGAGCAGTACTTC

j_call: TRBJ2-1
d_call: TRBD2
clone_size: few
v_call: TRBV12-3/TRBV12-4
cdr3_aa: CASSPGLAVNEQFF
cdr3_nt: TGTGCCAGCAGTCCGGGACTAGCGGTCAATGAGCAGTTCTTC

j_call: TRBJ2-2
d_call: .
clone_size: few
v_call: TRBV15
cdr3_aa: CATSMGSPGELFF
cdr3_nt: TGTGCCACCAGCATGGGCTCGCCCGGGGAGCTGTTTTTT

j_call: TRBJ1-1
d_call: .
clone_size: .
v_call: TRBV10-2
cdr3_aa: CASSLRTLEAFF
cdr3_nt: TGCGCCAGCAGCCTAAGGACACTGGAAGCTTTCTTT

j_call: TRBJ2-1
d_call: .
clone_size: .
v_call: TRBV5-1
cdr3_aa: CASSSGTPWNNEQFF
cdr3_nt: TGCGCCAGCAGCTCCGGGACTCCCTGGAACAATGAGCAGTTCTTC

j_call: TRBJ2-1
d_call: .
clone_size: few
v_call: TRBV7-3
cdr3_aa: CASSQGGIDEQFF
cdr3_nt: TGTGCCAGCAGCCAAGGGGGTATTGATGAGCAGTTCTTC

j_call: TRBJ2-1
d_call: TRBD2
clone_size: .
v_call: TRBV20-1
cdr3_aa: CSARKRGGFSSEQFF
cdr3_nt: TGCAGTGCTAGGAAGCGGGGGGGCTTTTCCTCTGAGCAGTTCTTC

j_call: TRBJ2-3
d_call: TRBD2
clone_size: .
v_call: TRBV27
cdr3_aa: CASSRLYPSGAKDTQYF
cdr3_nt: TGTGCCAGCAGTCGCCTCTACCCTAGCGGGGCGAAAGATACGCAGTATTTT

j_call: TRBJ1-4
d_call: .
clone_size: .
v_call: TRBV6-2/TRBV6-3
cdr3_aa: CAPTRPVGEKLFF
cdr3_nt: TGTGCTCCCACCCGACCCGTAGGGGAAAAACTGTTTTTT

j_call: TRBJ1-4
d_call: .
clone_size: .
v_call: TRBV2
cdr3_aa: CASKGRRATF
cdr3_nt: TGTGCCAGCAAAGGGCGGCGGGCTACTTTT

j_call: TRBJ1-5
d_call: .
clone_size: few
v_call: TRBV5-1
cdr3_aa: CASSFWWRGINQPQHF
cdr3_nt: TGCGCCAGCAGCTTTTGGTGGAGGGGTATCAATCAGCCCCAGCATTTT

j_call: TRBJ2-7
d_call: .
clone_size: .
v_call: TRBV9
cdr3_aa: CASSVDDRPNYEQYF
cdr3_nt: TGTGCCAGCAGCGTAGATGATAGGCCCAACTACGAGCAGTACTTC

j_call: TRBJ2-2
d_call: .
clone_size: .
v_call: TRBV6-1
cdr3_aa: CASSEAPSTGELFF
cdr3_nt: TGTGCCAGCAGTGAAGCGCCCAGTACCGGGGAGCTGTTTTTT

j_call: TRBJ2-3
d_call: TRBD2
clone_size: .
v_call: TRBV11-1
cdr3_aa: CASSSSHVAGGASLGTDTQYF
cdr3_nt: TGTGCCAGCAGCTCTTCCCACGTCGCGGGGGGGGCGAGTTTGGGTACAGATACGCAGTATTTT

j_call: TRBJ1-6
d_call: TRBD1
clone_size: .
v_call: TRBV12-3/TRBV12-4
cdr3_aa: CASSLGQGEESPLHF
cdr3_nt: TGTGCCAGCAGTTTAGGGCAGGGGGAGGAATCACCCCTCCACTTT

j_call: TRBJ2-7
d_call: .
clone_size: .
v_call: TRBV3-1
cdr3_aa: CASSQDLDGPYEQYF
cdr3_nt: TGTGCCAGCAGCCAAGATCTGGACGGGCCCTACGAGCAGTACTTC

j_call: TRBJ2-1
d_call: .
clone_size: .
v_call: TRBV20-1
cdr3_aa: CSARPLLAFNEQFF
cdr3_nt: TGCAGTGCTAGACCCTTACTAGCATTCAATGAGCAGTTCTTC

j_call: TRBJ2-3
d_call: .
clone_size: .
v_call: TRBV24-1
cdr3_aa: CATSDPVEVGTQYF
cdr3_nt: TGTGCCACCAGTGACCCTGTGGAGGTTGGTACGCAGTATTTT

j_call: TRBJ2-1
d_call: .
clone_size: many
v_call: TRBV10-3
cdr3_aa: CAIREGGLGYEQFF
cdr3_nt: TGTGCCATCAGGGAAGGGGGGCTGGGATATGAGCAGTTCTTC

j_call: TRBJ2-7
d_call: .
clone_size: .
v_call: TRBV20-1
cdr3_aa: CSAISTASSYEQYF
cdr3_nt: TGCAGTGCGATTTCTACAGCGAGCTCCTACGAGCAGTACTTC

j_call: TRBJ2-3
d_call: .
clone_size: .
v_call: TRBV29-1
cdr3_aa: CSVSEGTDTQYF
cdr3_nt: TGCAGCGTTTCGGAGGGCACAGATACGCAGTATTTT

j_call: TRBJ1-4
d_call: TRBD1
clone_size: .
v_call: TRBV20-1
cdr3_aa: CSAGDRGSEKLFF
cdr3_nt: TGCAGTGCCGGGGACAGGGGGTCTGAAAAACTTTTTTTT

j_call: TRBJ1-2
d_call: .
clone_size: few
v_call: TRBV19
cdr3_aa: CASSTGGGYTF
cdr3_nt: TGTGCCAGTAGTACCGGTGGCGGCTACACCTTC

j_call: TRBJ2-5
d_call: .
clone_size: .
v_call: TRBV24-1
cdr3_aa: CATSDFFCPGGQETQYF
cdr3_nt: TGTGCCACCAGTGATTTTTTTTGTCCCGGGGGTCAAGAGACCCAGTACTTC

j_call: TRBJ2-3
d_call: .
clone_size: many
v_call: TRBV6-5
cdr3_aa: CASSDSWSASDTQYF
cdr3_nt: TGTGCCAGCAGTGACTCGTGGTCAGCATCAGATACGCAGTATTTT

j_call: TRBJ2-7
d_call: .
clone_size: medium-sized
v_call: TRBV7-8
cdr3_aa: CASSLGGRLYEQYF
cdr3_nt: TGTGCCAGCAGCTTAGGGGGTAGGCTCTACGAGCAGTACTTC

j_call: TRBJ2-2
d_call: TRBD1
clone_size: .
v_call: TRBV3-1
cdr3_aa: CASSPHRTGRTGELFF
cdr3_nt: TGTGCCAGCAGCCCCCACAGGACAGGTCGGACCGGGGAGCTGTTTTTT

j_call: TRBJ1-1
d_call: .
clone_size: .
v_call: TRBV11-2
cdr3_aa: CASSSGGAKTFF
cdr3_nt: TGTGCCAGCAGCTCCGGGGGCGCTAAGACCTTCTTT

j_call: TRBJ1-1
d_call: .
clone_size: few
v_call: TRBV4-2
cdr3_aa: CASSPEGPEAFF
cdr3_nt: TGTGCCAGCAGCCCCGAAGGACCTGAAGCTTTCTTT

j_call: TRBJ2-1
d_call: TRBD2
clone_size: .
v_call: TRBV11-2
cdr3_aa: CASSPGGLVHEQFF
cdr3_nt: TGTGCCAGCAGCCCGGGAGGACTAGTTCATGAGCAGTTCTTC

j_call: TRBJ2-2
d_call: .
clone_size: .
v_call: TRBV12-3/TRBV12-4
cdr3_aa: CASSLSGTGNTGELFF
cdr3_nt: TGTGCCAGCTCCCTTTCGGGGACGGGAAACACCGGGGAGCTGTTTTTT

j_call: TRBJ2-1
d_call: TRBD1
clone_size: few
v_call: TRBV7-9
cdr3_aa: CASSPPDRVLGEQFF
cdr3_nt: TGTGCCAGCAGCCCACCCGACAGGGTATTGGGTGAGCAGTTCTTC

j_call: TRBJ1-1
d_call: TRBD1
clone_size: few
v_call: TRBV20-1
cdr3_aa: CSAEGGGWTEAFF
cdr3_nt: TGCAGTGCTGAGGGAGGGGGCTGGACTGAAGCTTTCTTT

j_call: TRBJ2-2
d_call: .
clone_size: .
v_call: TRBV12-3/TRBV12-4
cdr3_aa: CASSPGPGRTGELFF
cdr3_nt: TGTGCCAGCAGCCCTGGACCGGGGCGCACCGGGGAGCTGTTTTTT

j_call: TRBJ2-7
d_call: .
clone_size: .
v_call: TRBV12-3/TRBV12-4
cdr3_aa: CASTRGSYEQYF
cdr3_nt: TGTGCCAGCACAAGGGGTTCCTACGAGCAGTACTTC

j_call: TRBJ2-3
d_call: TRBD2
clone_size: few
v_call: TRBV7-9
cdr3_aa: CASSSGGTSTDTQYF
cdr3_nt: TGTGCCAGCAGCTCCGGGGGGACTAGCACAGATACGCAGTATTTT

j_call: TRBJ2-7
d_call: .
clone_size: few
v_call: TRBV7-6
cdr3_aa: CASSLVEGPIHEQYF
cdr3_nt: TGTGCCAGCAGCTTAGTTGAGGGCCCGATCCACGAGCAGTACTTC

j_call: TRBJ2-5
d_call: TRBD2
clone_size: .
v_call: TRBV5-5
cdr3_aa: CASSLATSGRRKTQYF
cdr3_nt: TGTGCCAGCAGCTTAGCGACTAGCGGGAGACGGAAGACCCAGTACTTC

j_call: TRBJ2-7
d_call: TRBD2
clone_size: few
v_call: TRBV15
cdr3_aa: CATSRASGTKSYEQYF
cdr3_nt: TGTGCCACCAGCAGGGCTAGCGGAACCAAATCCTACGAGCAGTACTTC